This TCR beta chain came from a study of CD8 T cells in Susac syndrome. The overall study: Roughly 6 sequenced Susac syndrome patients had clinically active disease, while about 8 were in remission.

The J segment lost 7 bases and the V segment lost 3 bases, leaving 8 bases of the junction unmatched. The CDR3 has 13 residues. Germline CDR1 DFQATT, CDR2 SNEGSKA (reference sequence). RNA was extracted with the RNeasy kit, and a quantity of about 0.5 to 1 ug was reverse transcribed using random hexamers. TCRdb reprocessed the immunoSEQ multiplex PCR reads via MiXCR and lists one record per CDR3 protein. The profile shows over 150,000 distinct CDR3 sequences, 90% to 96% of them singletons. TEMRA cells were FACS-enriched, and CD8+ and CD4+ T cells were isolated negatively. The chain joins TRBV20-1 to TRBJ1-2; 7 bases are shared with TRBD1. The TCR sequence derives from a human donor with Susac syndrome. What was sequenced was CD4+ T cells from PBMCs. CDR3 bases: TGCAGTGCTAGCAAGGGGGCTGGTGGTGGCTACACCTTC. As protein: CSASKGAGGGYTF.